A single sample gave rise to the 9 T cell receptor beta chains below, sequenced in a study of control samples from healthy donors and cancer patients. Measured with immunoSEQ multiplex PCR; TCRdb has only the in-frame clones, and not every one. The repertoire holds 70,000 to 90,000 clones, with roughly 89% as singletons. Sequencing used PBMCs. These receptors all come from a woman aged 55-75 years with head and neck cancer.

This chain connects TRBV19 to TRBJ2-7; 10 bases are a match to TRBD1. From germline, CDR1 is LNHDA and CDR2 SQIVND (reference sequence). The CDR3 loop spans 16 amino acids. V lost 5 bases, J lost 2 bases, and 9 bases stayed unmatched. CDR3 protein: CASSVVGGQGPYEQYF. CDR3 nucleotides: TGTGCCAGTAGTGTGGTCGGGGGACAGGGGCCCTACGAGCAGTACTTC.

The rearrangement joins TRBV27 to TRBJ2-3, with D possibly matching TRBD2 (7 bases). The CDR3 loop spans 15 amino acids. V was cut by 5 bases and J by 0 bases, with 12 bases left in between. Germline values: CDR1 MNHEY, CDR2 SMNVEV (reference sequence). CDR3 DNA sequence: TGTGCCAGCAGTCCCGCGGGGGCTAGCACAGATACGCAGTATTTT. Its protein is CASSPAGASTDTQYF.

This clone came up once. The CDR3 loop is CAPIPGGGNTEAFF. For the CDR3, the DNA is TGTGCCCCGATTCCGGGGGGCGGCAACACTGAAGCTTTCTTT. V and J are TRBV19 and TRBJ1-1, with D possibly matching TRBD1 (6 bases). CDR1 and CDR2 from the germline V gene are LNHDA and SQIVND (reference sequence). The CDR3 sequence is 14 residues long. V was pared by 11 bases and J by 2 bases, with 18 bases between.

This clone was picked up one time. This chain connects TRBV6-5 to TRBJ1-5; TRBD1 is a possible D gene (6 bases). Trimming took 0 bases from V and 2 from J, leaving 8 bases between them. The CDR3 is 15 amino acids. Germline CDR1 MNHEY, CDR2 SVGAGI. CDR3 sequence (DNA): TGTGCCAGCAGTTACTCATCAGGGGGCAATCAGCCCCAGCATTTT. Amino acid sequence: CASSYSSGGNQPQHF.

The V gene is TRBV6-5, the J gene TRBJ2-7; TRBD1 aligns across 10 bases. With 7 bases clipped from V and 1 base from J, the junction kept 7 bases outside the gene matches. This CDR3 has 15 amino acids. Germline V gene lookup returns CDR1 MNHEY and CDR2 SVGAGI. The CDR3 sequence: CASISLGQGSYEQYF. CDR3 sequence (DNA): TGTGCCAGCATTTCTTTGGGACAGGGGTCCTACGAGCAGTACTTC.

This chain joins TRBV7-3 and TRBJ2-1; TRBD2 matches 8 bases. CDR3 length equals 14 residues. With 2 bases clipped from V and 9 bases from J, the junction kept 6 bases outside the gene matches. From germline, CDR1 is SGHTA and CDR2 FQGTGA. CDR3 residues: CASSLQPAGGEQFF. As DNA, the CDR3 is TGTGCCAGCAGCTTACAGCCCGCGGGAGGTGAGCAGTTCTTC. Based on the CDR3 plus reference TRBV7-3 and TRBJ2-1, the full variable domain is GAGVSQTPSNKVTEKGKYVELRCDPISGHTALYWYRQSLGQGPEFLIYFQGTGAADDSGLPNDRFFAVRPEGSVSTLKIQRTERGDSAVYLCASSLQPAGGEQFFGPGTRLTVL.

The chain joins TRBV6-5 to TRBJ2-7; D uncertain. V lost 2 bases, J lost 2 bases, and 10 bases lay in between. CDR3 length: 14 residues. The V gene's germline CDR1 is MNHEY and CDR2 SVGAGI. CDR3 sequence reads: CASSYISNTYEQYF. The CDR3 nucleotides read TGTGCCAGCAGTTACATCTCGAACACCTACGAGCAGTACTTC.

This clone has a single count. Distinct nucleotide sequences in the sample also encode this CDR3. The chain recombines TRBV18 with TRBJ2-1, with 11 bases identical to TRBD2. The length of the CDR3 is 15 residues. Trimming at V came to 2 bases and at J to 6 bases, leaving 3 bases not matched to a gene. Germline V CDR1 and CDR2: KGHSH, LQKENI. The CDR3 sequence: CASSPGLAGGNEQFF. The DNA for the CDR3 is TGTGCCAGCTCACCAGGGCTAGCGGGAGGCAATGAGCAGTTCTTC.

The V call is TRBV11-2, the J call TRBJ2-3; a weak D match, TRBD2 (5 bases). Trimming cost V 3 bases and J 2 bases, with 9 bases left between them. This CDR3 has 14 amino acids. Looked up from germline, CDR1 is SGHAT and CDR2 is FQNNGV. The CDR3 nucleotides read TGTGCCAGCAGCTTCTCCGGGAACACAGATACGCAGTATTTT. This codes for CASSFSGNTDTQYF.